The clone carrying this TCR beta chain has just one count. This entry is derived from a study of T cell changes during pregnancy in multiple sclerosis. With V trimmed by 3 bases and J by 5 bases, 2 bases remained unmatched. Germline V lookup: CDR1 SGHRS, CDR2 YFSETQ. This CDR3 is built from 13 residues. Assay: immunoSEQ multiplex PCR; the TCRdb copy retains only in-frame clones and omits some. The data show approximately 24,000 clones, 85% to 90% seen once. J is TRBJ1-1 and V is TRBV5-1; 9 bases agree with TRBD1. The sample was CD4+ T cells from peripheral blood mononuclear cells, taken in the second trimester of pregnancy. This TCR was recovered from a female donor in good health, enrolled as a control in a pregnancy study. In nucleotides, the CDR3 is TGCGCCAGCAGCTCGACAGGGGGAACTGAAGCTTTCTTT. Translation gives CASSSTGGTEAFF. Based on the CDR3 plus reference TRBV5-1 and TRBJ1-1, the full variable domain is KAGVTQTPRYLIKTRGQQVTLSCSPISGHRSVSWYQQTPGQGLQFLFEYFSETQRNKGNFPGRFSGRQFSNSRSEMNVSTLELGDSALYLCASSSTGGTEAFFGQGTRLTVV.